The present entry profiles one T cell receptor beta chain with its context. The source of the sample is a study of T cell repertoires in ileal Crohn's disease. In the study overall: The MI sample came from the proximal margin of the surgical specimen.

Germline V gene lookup returns CDR1 MNHNY and CDR2 SVGAGI (reference sequence). The CDR3 sequence is 12 residues long. Trimming pared 2 bases from V and 5 bases from J, leaving 6 bases between. The repertoire was sequenced with immunoSEQ multiplex PCR; TCRdb's copy has only in-frame clones and lacks some. Of around 2,000 clones in the sample, 80% were seen once. Stated time point: proximal margin of the surgical specimen (macroscopically non-inflamed). J is TRBJ2-5 and V is TRBV6-6; D unclear. The specimen sequenced was ileal tissue. This receptor was taken from an adult with Crohn's disease. The CDR3 spells CASSYTQETQYF. CDR3 nucleotides: TGTGCCAGCAGTTACACGCAGGAGACCCAGTACTTC.